The text below deals with one T cell receptor (beta chain). Its antigen is not known. The CDR3 covers 17 residues. Trimming cost V 2 bases and J 2 bases; bases outside gene matches: 7. Looked up from germline, CDR1 is SGHRS and CDR2 is YFSETQ. Some clones are missing from TCRdb's copy, which holds only in-frame ones; the method was immunoSEQ multiplex PCR. Among about 3,700 clones listed, 24% were seen once. The data are from a study of T cells in localized non-small cell lung cancer. Whole-study findings and limits: Heterogeneity remains possible because sequencing was limited to only one tumor region. In the blood, greater T cell density corresponded to longer overall survival. Adjacent uninvolved lung tissue had the highest T cell clonality, exceeding tumor.

The starting material was lung tumor tissue, obtained before any cancer treatment. The source is a woman between 35 and 70 years old with stage I lung adenocarcinoma. The J gene is TRBJ2-7, the V gene TRBV5-1, with 13 positions matching TRBD2. The CDR3: CASSFTGTSGTTYEQYF. In DNA form, the CDR3 reads TGCGCCAGCAGCTTTACCGGGACTAGCGGGACAACCTACGAGCAGTACTTC. The full variable domain, in which reference TRBV5-1 and TRBJ2-7 provide the parts outside the CDR3, is KAGVTQTPRYLIKTRGQQVTLSCSPISGHRSVSWYQQTPGQGLQFLFEYFSETQRNKGNFPGRFSGRQFSNSRSEMNVSTLELGDSALYLCASSFTGTSGTTYEQYFGPGTRLTVT.